The 22 T cell receptor beta chains presented below share a single source sample, sequenced in a study of PD-1 blockade in mismatch repair-deficient tumors. This sample's time point: roughly 9-day in vitro stimulation with candidate neoantigen peptide 5. Which antigens these TCRs recognize remains unknown. Assay: immunoSEQ multiplex PCR; the TCRdb copy retains only in-frame clones and omits some. Counted here are around 14,000 clones, 70% to 85% occurring once; the ten biggest clones make up 9.5% to 13%. This material consisted of cells cultured in vitro, taken from a patient treated with pembrolizumab. These TCRs come from an adult with mismatch repair-deficient cancer.

The chain is built from TRBV5-1 and TRBJ1-5; the D gene is possibly TRBD1 (5 bases). CDR3 size: 14 residues. Per germline, CDR1 SGHRS and CDR2 YFSETQ. The V end was cut by 0 bases, the J end by 2 bases, with 6 bases between. The CDR3 is CASSLVGGNQPQHF. The CDR3 bases are TGCGCCAGCAGCTTGGTGGGGGGCAATCAGCCCCAGCATTTT.

CDR3 in amino acids: CASSPLHDEQFF. CDR3 in DNA: TGTGCCAGCAGCCCGTTACACGATGAGCAGTTCTTC. The rearrangement joins TRBV27 to TRBJ2-1, with D unclear. CDR3 length: 12 residues. From germline, CDR1 is MNHEY and CDR2 SMNVEV (reference sequence). The V and J ends lost 6 bases and 8 bases respectively, with 11 bases between them.

This clone was seen only a few times. J is TRBJ2-5 and V is TRBV5-6, with D uncertain. Trimming pared 0 bases from V and 4 bases from J, leaving 7 bases between. The germline V gene has CDR1 SGHDT and CDR2 YYEEEE. This CDR3 is 13 amino acids long. The CDR3 nucleotides read TGTGCCAGCAGCTTGGCCACCCTAGAGACCCAGTACTTC. It codes for CASSLATLETQYF. Full variable domain (rest looked up from reference TRBV5-6 and TRBJ2-5): DAGVTQSPTHLIKTRGQQVTLRCSPKSGHDTVSWYQQALGQGPQFIFQYYEEEERQRGNFPDRFSGHQFPNYSSELNVNALLLGDSALYLCASSLATLETQYFGPGTRLLVL.

The chain couples TRBV7-8 to TRBJ2-6; D is possibly TRBD2 (5 bases). The CDR3 has 20 residues. Germline V CDR1 and CDR2: SGHVS, FQNEAQ. Trimming took off 4 bases at V and 2 bases at J, with 24 bases between the two ends. The CDR3 DNA reads TGTGCCAGCAGCTCCAGATCTCGGTGGAAGGGAGAAGCTGGGGCCAACGTCCTGACTTTC. It codes for CASSSRSRWKGEAGANVLTF.

The chain is built from TRBV5-1 and TRBJ2-5, with TRBD2 matching over 7 bases. The last part of the DNA fits TRBJ2-7 better; the J call may be wrong. CDR3 length: 15 amino acids. Germline V gene lookup returns CDR1 SGHRS and CDR2 YFSETQ. The CDR3 region is CASSLAGGIAYEQYF. The CDR3 DNA follows: TGCGCCAGCAGCTTGGCCGGGGGGATCGCCTACGAGCAGTACTTC.

The chain joins TRBV7-2 to TRBJ2-3; no reliable D call. The V gene's germline CDR1 is SGHTA and CDR2 FQGNSA. The V end was cut by 1 base, the J end by 6 bases, with 8 bases between. This CDR3 region has 13 residues. CDR3 region: CASSLGPADTQYF. For the CDR3, the DNA is TGTGCCAGCAGCTTAGGGCCGGCCGATACGCAGTATTTT.

This clone has a handful of counts. The chain uses TRBV10-3 and TRBJ1-5; a possible D gene is TRBD1 (6 bases). V lost 5 bases to trimming and J lost 4 bases, with 9 bases between them. Germline CDR1 is ENHRY and CDR2 is SYGVKD. This CDR3 spans 13 amino acids. The CDR3 sequence is CAISIQGNQPQHF. The CDR3 bases are TGTGCCATCAGTATACAGGGTAATCAGCCCCAGCATTTT.

The J gene is TRBJ2-7, the V gene TRBV6-6; TRBD2 matches at 14 bases. The CDR3 has 14 residues. In germline, CDR1 is MNHNY, CDR2 SVGAGI (reference sequence). V was clipped by 6 bases and J by 6 bases; unmatched bases: 4. The CDR3 bases are TGTGCCAGCAGCCCTGGACTAGCGGGAGGCGAGCAGTACTTC. Translation gives CASSPGLAGGEQYF.

The gene calls are TRBV7-9 and TRBJ2-5, with a possible D match to TRBD1 (6 bases). The V gene lost 6 bases and the J gene lost 3 bases, with 17 bases spanning the gap. This CDR3 comprises 15 residues. Per germline, CDR1 SEHNR and CDR2 FQNEAQ (reference sequence). The DNA for the CDR3 is TGTGCCAGCAGTTACCTAGGGGGACCGAAAGAGACCCAGTACTTC. This translates into CASSYLGGPKETQYF. Based on the CDR3 plus reference TRBV7-9 and TRBJ2-5, the full variable domain is DTGVSQNPRHKITKRGQNVTFRCDPISEHNRLYWYRQTLGQGPEFLTYFQNEAQLEKSRLLSDRFSAERPKGSFSTLEIQRTEQGDSAMYLCASSYLGGPKETQYFGPGTRLLVL.

This chain links TRBV7-2 with TRBJ2-4, with 7 bases fitting TRBD1. Germline CDR1 is SGHTA and CDR2 is FQGNSA. The CDR3 is 15 amino acids. Germline trimming cut 1 base from V and 6 bases from J; bases unmatched to any gene: 6. The CDR3 is CASSLGIGTVNIQYF. The CDR3 DNA is TGTGCCAGCAGCTTAGGGATAGGGACAGTAAACATTCAGTACTTC.

The chain recombines TRBV7-6 with TRBJ2-1; 9 bases are shared with TRBD2. The V gene's germline CDR1 is SGHVS and CDR2 FNYEAQ. V shed 1 base, J shed 1 base, and the junction held 5 bases outside the gene matches. This CDR3 is built from 17 residues. The CDR3 is CASSLGLSGRSYNEQFF. As DNA, the CDR3 is TGTGCCAGCAGCTTAGGTCTAAGCGGGAGGTCCTACAATGAGCAGTTCTTC. The full variable domain, with the rest looked up from reference TRBV7-6 and TRBJ2-1, is GAGVSQSPRYKVTKRGQDVALRCDPISGHVSLYWYRQALGQGPEFLTYFNYEAQQDKSGLPNDRFSAERPEGSISTLTIQRTEQRDSAMYRCASSLGLSGRSYNEQFFGPGTRLTVL.

The rearrangement joins TRBV7-3 to TRBJ2-2; unclear D gene. CDR1 SGHTA and CDR2 FQGTGA come from the germline V gene. Trimming cost V 9 bases and J 3 bases, with 8 bases left between them. This CDR3 is 12 amino acids long. In DNA, the CDR3 is TGTGCCAGTGCAATGCACACCGGGGAGCTGTTTTTT. This sequence encodes CASAMHTGELFF.

The rearrangement joins TRBV6-5 to TRBJ2-1, with TRBD2 matching over 8 bases. CDR1 and CDR2 (germline): MNHEY, SVGAGI. V gave up 2 bases and J gave up 9 bases; unmatched junction bases: 0. The CDR3 consists of 12 residues. The CDR3 DNA reads TGTGCCAGCAGTTACCGGGGGGGTGAGCAGTTCTTC. Its protein product is CASSYRGGEQFF.

The V and J genes are TRBV5-1 and TRBJ1-1; D possibly corresponds to TRBD1 (5 bases). Trimming pared 5 bases from V and 0 bases from J, leaving 17 bases between. This CDR3 has 16 amino acids. Germline CDR1 and CDR2: SGHRS and YFSETQ. DNA for the CDR3: TGCGCCAGCAGGGCTCGCCCAGGGATAATGAACACTGAAGCTTTCTTT. This encodes CASRARPGIMNTEAFF.

The rearrangement joins TRBV5-4 to TRBJ2-3, with TRBD2 identical over 9 bases. Trimming took 5 bases from V and 4 from J; bases not matched to a gene: 11. Per germline, CDR1 SGHNT and CDR2 YYREEE (reference sequence). This CDR3 region has 16 residues. As DNA, the CDR3 is TGTGCCAGCAGGTCAAGTCTAGCGGGGAGCGCAGATACGCAGTATTTT. It is translated as CASRSSLAGSADTQYF.

This clone was seen more than once but under ten times. This sequence joins TRBV7-2 and TRBJ2-7; a weak D match, TRBD2 (6 bases). CDR3 length: 15 residues. V was clipped by 6 bases and J by 0 bases, with 15 bases between them. In germline, CDR1 is SGHTA, CDR2 FQGNSA. The CDR3: CASSTGAARSYEQYF. CDR3 coding DNA: TGTGCCAGCAGTACGGGAGCGGCCCGCTCCTACGAGCAGTACTTC.

This chain joins TRBV7-2 and TRBJ2-1; D not resolved. This CDR3 spans 15 amino acids. Trimming pared 2 bases from V and 0 bases from J, leaving 8 bases between. Germline values: CDR1 SGHTA, CDR2 FQGNSA. As DNA, the CDR3 is TGTGCCAGCAGCTTACTAGGCAGCTCCTACAATGAGCAGTTCTTC. Protein product: CASSLLGSSYNEQFF.

This clone was seen only a few times. The rearrangement joins TRBV28 to TRBJ1-5; the D is unclear. CDR3 size: 15 residues. V lost 10 bases and J 6 bases, leaving 22 bases between the germline ends. Germline CDR1 is MDHEN and CDR2 is SYDVKM. CDR3 DNA sequence: TGTGCCACTACCTTTACCAGCAGAGTTGCTCAGCCCCAGCATTTT. Translation gives CATTFTSRVAQPQHF. The whole variable domain, remainder taken from reference TRBV28 and TRBJ1-5, is DVKVTQSSRYLVKRTGEKVFLECVQDMDHENMFWYRQDPGLGLRLIYFSYDVKMKEKGDIPEGYSVSREKKERFSLILESASTNQTSMYLCATTFTSRVAQPQHFGDGTRLSIL.

The rearrangement uses TRBV13 and TRBJ2-3, with TRBD1 as a possible D gene (6 bases). CDR3 length: 15 amino acids. Germline loops: CDR1 PRHDT, CDR2 FYEKMQ (reference sequence). The V gene lost 4 bases and the J gene lost 0 bases, with 11 bases spanning the gap. Here the CDR3 reads CASSYRQASTDTQYF. CDR3 sequence (DNA): TGTGCCAGCAGCTACAGACAGGCCAGCACAGATACGCAGTATTTT.

The chain has TRBV30 and TRBJ1-1, with D uncertain. This CDR3 spans 13 amino acids. CDR1 and CDR2 (germline): GTSNPN, SVGIG (reference sequence). V lost 0 bases and J lost 8, with 13 bases in between. The CDR3 is CAWSVGRLGEAFF. CDR3 bases: TGTGCCTGGAGTGTGGGCAGACTGGGGGAAGCTTTCTTT.

The rearrangement joins TRBV6-5 to TRBJ2-6; no clear D gene. The CDR3 contains 16 residues. From germline, CDR1 is MNHEY and CDR2 SVGAGI. V was trimmed by 4 bases and J by 0 bases, leaving 10 bases between them. The CDR3 bases are TGTGCCAGCAGTTTTACACGGCTCTCTGGGGCCAACGTCCTGACTTTC. Protein product: CASSFTRLSGANVLTF.

Here the CDR3 reads CSVDRDRLAKNIQYF. CDR3 nucleotide sequence: TGCAGCGTTGACAGGGACCGACTAGCCAAAAACATTCAGTACTTC. V and J are TRBV29-1 and TRBJ2-4; D tentatively fits TRBD1 or TRBD2 (5 bases each). The V gene lost 3 bases and the J gene lost 0 bases, with 12 bases spanning the gap. Germline V gene data show CDR1 as SQVTM and CDR2 as ANQGSEA. The CDR3 is made up of 15 amino acids.